What follows is one T cell receptor beta chain and its context. In the original workflow: Amplification of reference gene primers was used by the study to estimate nucleated cell counts. Repertoires were generated with immunoSEQ multiplex PCR, while TCRdb's copy carries only in-frame clones and drops some. D and trimming come from the DNA, and the V and J calls and clone size come from that table. The repertoire holds about 180,000 clones, with more than 70% as singletons. The sample is drawn from a study of blood T cell repertoires in COVID-19. Recruitment covered about two dozen US areas and drew participants whose ages spanned about 18 to 90 years. Cohorts were assigned according to the clinical history that participants reported. Symptom resolution, clearance, or two negative PCRs marked donors in Cohort 3 as recovered. Germline lookup yields CDR1 SGHTA and CDR2 FQGTGA. Trimming took 0 bases from V and 7 from J, leaving 4 bases between them. The CDR3 contains 13 residues.

The source material was PBMCs or T cells enriched from blood (not recorded which). The chain couples TRBV7-3 to TRBJ1-6; no reliable D call. The receptor comes from a middle-aged man who had recovered from COVID-19. CDR3 sequence reads: CASSLTQNSPLHF. CDR3 bases: TGTGCCAGCAGCTTAACGCAGAATTCACCCCTCCACTTT.